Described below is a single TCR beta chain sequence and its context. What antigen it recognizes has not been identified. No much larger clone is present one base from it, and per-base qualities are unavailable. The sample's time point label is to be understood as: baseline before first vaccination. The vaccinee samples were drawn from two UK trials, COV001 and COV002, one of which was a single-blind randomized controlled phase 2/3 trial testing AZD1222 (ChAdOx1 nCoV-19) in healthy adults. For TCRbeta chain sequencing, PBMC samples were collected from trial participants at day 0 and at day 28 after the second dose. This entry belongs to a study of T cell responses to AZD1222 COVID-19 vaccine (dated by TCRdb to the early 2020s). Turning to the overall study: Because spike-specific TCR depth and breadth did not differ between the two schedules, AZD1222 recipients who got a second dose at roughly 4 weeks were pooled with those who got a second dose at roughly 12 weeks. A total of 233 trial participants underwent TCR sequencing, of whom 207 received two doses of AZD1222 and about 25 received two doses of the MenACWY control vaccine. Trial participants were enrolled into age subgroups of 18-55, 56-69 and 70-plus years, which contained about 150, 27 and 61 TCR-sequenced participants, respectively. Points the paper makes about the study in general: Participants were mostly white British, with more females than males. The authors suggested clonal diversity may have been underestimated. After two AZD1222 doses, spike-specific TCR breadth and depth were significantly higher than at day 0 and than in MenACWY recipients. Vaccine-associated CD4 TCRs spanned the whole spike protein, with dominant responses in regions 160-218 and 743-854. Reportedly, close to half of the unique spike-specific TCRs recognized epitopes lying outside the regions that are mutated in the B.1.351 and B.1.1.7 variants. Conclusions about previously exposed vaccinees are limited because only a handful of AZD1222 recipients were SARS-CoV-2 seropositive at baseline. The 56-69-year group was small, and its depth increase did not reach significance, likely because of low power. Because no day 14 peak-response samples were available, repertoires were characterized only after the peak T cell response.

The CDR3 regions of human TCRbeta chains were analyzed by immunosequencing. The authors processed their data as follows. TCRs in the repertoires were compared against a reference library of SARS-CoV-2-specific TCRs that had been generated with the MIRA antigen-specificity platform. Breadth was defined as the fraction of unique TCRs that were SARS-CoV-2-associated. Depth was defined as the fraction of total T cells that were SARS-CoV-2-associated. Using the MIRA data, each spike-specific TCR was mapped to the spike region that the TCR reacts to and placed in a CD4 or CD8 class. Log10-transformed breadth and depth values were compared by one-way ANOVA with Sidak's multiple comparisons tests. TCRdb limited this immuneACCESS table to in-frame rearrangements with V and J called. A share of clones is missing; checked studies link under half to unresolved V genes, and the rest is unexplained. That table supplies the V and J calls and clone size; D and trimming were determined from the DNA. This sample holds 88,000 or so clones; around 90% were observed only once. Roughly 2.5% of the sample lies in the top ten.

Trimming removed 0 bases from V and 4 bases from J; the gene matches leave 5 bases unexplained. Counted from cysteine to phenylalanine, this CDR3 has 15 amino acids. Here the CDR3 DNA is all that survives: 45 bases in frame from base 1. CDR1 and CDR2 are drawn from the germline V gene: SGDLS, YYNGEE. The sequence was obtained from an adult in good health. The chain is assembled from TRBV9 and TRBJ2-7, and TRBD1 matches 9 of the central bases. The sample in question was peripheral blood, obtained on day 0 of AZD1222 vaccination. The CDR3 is CASSVAGTGPYEQYF. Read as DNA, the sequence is TGTGCCAGCAGCGTAGCAGGGACAGGGCCTTACGAGCAGTACTTC.